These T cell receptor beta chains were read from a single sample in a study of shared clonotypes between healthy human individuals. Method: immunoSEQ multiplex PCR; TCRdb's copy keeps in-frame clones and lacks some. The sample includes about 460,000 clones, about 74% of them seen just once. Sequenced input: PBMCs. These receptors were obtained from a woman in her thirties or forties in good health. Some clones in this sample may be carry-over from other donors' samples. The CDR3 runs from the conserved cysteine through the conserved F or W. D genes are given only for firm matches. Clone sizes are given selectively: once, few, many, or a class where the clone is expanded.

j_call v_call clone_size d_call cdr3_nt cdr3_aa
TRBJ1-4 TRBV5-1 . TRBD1 TGCGCCAGCAGCTTGGGGACAGGGGAAAATGAAAAACTGTTTTTT CASSLGTGENEKLFF
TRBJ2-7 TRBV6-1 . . TGTGCCAGCGCCCCCTTCCCCACTTCCTACGAGCAGTACTTC CASAPFPTSYEQYF
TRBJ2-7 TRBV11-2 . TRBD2 TGTGCCAGCAGCTCACTAGCGGGAGGTGGTGAGCAGTACTTC CASSSLAGGGEQYF
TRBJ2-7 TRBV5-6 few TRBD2 TGTGCCAGCAGCTTGGTTCTAGCGGGAGGCGAGCAGTACTTC CASSLVLAGGEQYF
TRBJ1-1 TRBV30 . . TGTGCCTGGACCACCGGGGCGTATTCTGAAGCTTTCTTT CAWTTGAYSEAFF
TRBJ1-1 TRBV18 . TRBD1 TGTGCCAGCTCACCAGCCGACAGGGTAGGCACTGAAGCTTTCTTT CASSPADRVGTEAFF
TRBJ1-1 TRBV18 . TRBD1 TGTGCCAGCTCACCAGGGACAGGGGGCAACACTGAAGCTTTCTTT CASSPGTGGNTEAFF
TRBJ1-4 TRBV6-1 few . TGTGCCAGCAGCGAGGGCCTTAATGAAAAACTGTTTTTT CASSEGLNEKLFF
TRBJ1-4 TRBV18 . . TGTGCCAGCTCACCAAACGCCCAGGGCGGTGTTCAACTGTTTTTT CASSPNAQGGVQLFF
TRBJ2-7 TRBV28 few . TGTGCCAGCAGTTTAAGGACCTCCTACGAGCAGTACTTC CASSLRTSYEQYF
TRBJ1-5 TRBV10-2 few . TGCGCCAGCAGTGACCTAACCCGGAGGGGCAATCAGCCCCAGCATTTT CASSDLTRRGNQPQHF
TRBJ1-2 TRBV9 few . TGTGCCAGCAGCGCGGACAACTATGGCTACACCTTC CASSADNYGYTF
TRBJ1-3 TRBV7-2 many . TGTGCCAGCAGCTTAGACCTAAACACCATATATTTT CASSLDLNTIYF
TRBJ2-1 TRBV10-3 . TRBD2 TGTGCCATCAGCGTGCTAGCGGGAGCGTACAATGAGCAGTTCTTC CAISVLAGAYNEQFF
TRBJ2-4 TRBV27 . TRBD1 TGTGCCAGCAGTACAGGGGGCATCGACAAAAACATTCAGTACTTC CASSTGGIDKNIQYF
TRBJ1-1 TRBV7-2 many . TGTGCCAGCAGCTCGACCGGGACCGGGAGGACTGAAGCTTTCTTT CASSSTGTGRTEAFF
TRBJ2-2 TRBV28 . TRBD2 TGTGCCAGCAGCTGGATGGGACTAGCGGGGACGAACACCGGGGAGCTGTTTTTT CASSWMGLAGTNTGELFF
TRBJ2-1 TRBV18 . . TGTGCCAGCTCACCGCAGGCAGAAAATGAGCAGTTCTTC CASSPQAENEQFF
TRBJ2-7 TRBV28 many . TGTGCCAGCAGTCCTTCCGGGACGGAGTTAAACGAGCAGTACTTC CASSPSGTELNEQYF
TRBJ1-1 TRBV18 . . TGTGCCAGCTCACCAGCTCAGCAGGGTGACGCTTTCTTT CASSPAQQGDAFF
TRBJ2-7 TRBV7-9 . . TGTGCCAGCAGCTCCAAGAGGGGTGGCTACGAGCAGTACTTC CASSSKRGGYEQYF
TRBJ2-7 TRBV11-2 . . TGTGCCAGCAGCTTAGGTACAGGGTTGTACGAGCAGTACTTC CASSLGTGLYEQYF
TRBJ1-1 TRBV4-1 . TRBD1 TGCGCCAGCAGCCAAGGCCAGGGGGGCAGGAACACTGAAGCTTTCTTC CASSQGQGGRNTEAFF
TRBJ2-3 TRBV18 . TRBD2 TGTGCCAGCTCACCAGTCGCTAGCGGGAACACAGATACGCAGTATTTT CASSPVASGNTDTQYF
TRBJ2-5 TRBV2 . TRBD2 TGTGCCAGCAGACGAGCGGGAGAGGAGACCCAGTACTTC CASRRAGEETQYF
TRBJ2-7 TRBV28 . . TGTGCCAGCCGAGGTTTAGTAGTGAATGAGCAGTACTTC CASRGLVVNEQYF
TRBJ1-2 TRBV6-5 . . TGTGCCAGCAGTTACGCCGGGGGCCGGGGCTACACCTTC CASSYAGGRGYTF
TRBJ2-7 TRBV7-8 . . TGTGCCAGCAGCTTAGCGCAGGGAGGCACCTACGAGCAGTACTTC CASSLAQGGTYEQYF
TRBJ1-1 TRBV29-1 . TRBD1 TGCAGCGCCGTTCGACAGGGGGGGAACACTGAAGCTTTCTTT CSAVRQGGNTEAFF
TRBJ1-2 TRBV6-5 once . TGTGCCAGCAGCCGCACACGTGGCTATGGCTACACCTTC CASSRTRGYGYTF
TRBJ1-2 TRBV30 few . TGTGCCTGGAGTGTGGGTCTATATGGCTACACCTTC CAWSVGLYGYTF